A selection of T cell receptor beta chains follows, all from one sample in a study of T cell responses to AZD1222 COVID-19 vaccine. Profiling relied on immunoSEQ multiplex PCR, and the TCRdb table lists in-frame clones only, not all of them. The top ten hold over 12% of the sample, which has approximately 65,000 clones, 76% seen once. Sequencing used peripheral blood, obtained on day 0 of AZD1222 vaccination. These receptor sequences come from an adult in good health. CDR3s include the opening cysteine and the closing phenylalanine or tryptophan. D genes are given only for firm matches. Rows give clone size only sometimes, using once, few, many, or a class for an expanded clone.

size: .; V: TRBV15; D: .; J: TRBJ1-1; CDR3: CATSSFGGTANTEAFF; DNA: TGTGCCACCAGCAGTTTTGGGGGGACGGCCAACACTGAAGCTTTCTTT
size: .; V: TRBV6-5; D: .; J: TRBJ1-1; CDR3: CAIRRGGNTEAFF; DNA: TGTGCCATCCGAAGGGGGGGGAACACTGAAGCTTTCTTT
size: few; V: TRBV12-3/TRBV12-4; D: .; J: TRBJ2-5; CDR3: CASSHRYQETQYF; DNA: TGTGCCAGCAGTCACAGGTATCAAGAGACCCAGTACTTC
size: .; V: TRBV13; D: .; J: TRBJ1-6; CDR3: CASSLAEKRNSPLHF; DNA: TGTGCCAGCAGCTTAGCCGAGAAACGGAATTCACCCCTCCACTTT
size: .; V: TRBV7-8; D: .; J: TRBJ2-7; CDR3: CASSAGSILSYEQYF; DNA: TGTGCCAGCAGCGCCGGCTCGATCCTCTCCTACGAGCAGTACTTC
size: few; V: TRBV7-2; D: TRBD2; J: TRBJ2-2; CDR3: CASIPRGGAANTGELFF; DNA: TGTGCCAGCATTCCCCGGGGGGGGGCGGCGAACACCGGGGAGCTGTTTTTT
size: .; V: TRBV18; D: .; J: TRBJ2-2; CDR3: CASSLSSGHGELFF; DNA: TGTGCCAGCTCACTCTCGAGCGGACACGGGGAGCTGTTTTTT
size: .; V: TRBV12-3/TRBV12-4; D: .; J: TRBJ1-6; CDR3: CASSFPNSPLHF; DNA: TGTGCCAGCAGTTTCCCGAATTCACCCCTCCACTTT
size: .; V: TRBV13; D: .; J: TRBJ1-6; CDR3: CASSLGPPLLHF; DNA: TGTGCCAGCAGCTTAGGCCCCCCTCTTCTCCACTTT
size: .; V: TRBV4-1; D: .; J: TRBJ2-3; CDR3: CASSPLASSSTDTQYF; DNA: TGCGCCAGCAGCCCCCTTGCTAGCTCTAGCACAGATACGCAGTATTTT
size: .; V: TRBV29-1; D: .; J: TRBJ1-1; CDR3: CSAREGLWAFF; DNA: TGCAGCGCCCGAGAGGGTCTGTGGGCTTTCTTT
size: .; V: TRBV2; D: TRBD1; J: TRBJ1-4; CDR3: CASSLEAGGNEKLFF; DNA: TGTGCCAGCAGTCTGGAGGCAGGGGGTAATGAAAAACTGTTTTTT
size: once; V: TRBV7-8; D: TRBD1; J: TRBJ1-1; CDR3: CASSLNRGHLGNTEAFF; DNA: TGTGCCAGCAGCTTAAACAGGGGGCATTTGGGGAACACTGAAGCTTTCTTT
size: .; V: TRBV27; D: .; J: TRBJ1-5; CDR3: CASSLHMNQPQHF; DNA: TGTGCCAGCAGTTTACACATGAATCAGCCCCAGCATTTT
size: few; V: TRBV7-9; D: TRBD1; J: TRBJ2-2; CDR3: CASSADRGDTGELFF; DNA: TGTGCCAGCAGCGCCGACAGGGGGGACACCGGGGAGCTGTTTTTT
size: .; V: TRBV30; D: TRBD2; J: TRBJ2-2; CDR3: CAWSRTSPGELFF; DNA: TGTGCCTGGTCAAGGACTAGCCCCGGGGAGCTGTTTTTT
size: .; V: TRBV7-9; D: .; J: TRBJ2-1; CDR3: CASSSRSGPYNEQFF; DNA: TGTGCCAGCAGCTCCCGCAGCGGGCCCTACAATGAGCAGTTCTTC
size: .; V: TRBV5-6; D: .; J: TRBJ2-7; CDR3: CASSPTTGVSSYEQYF; DNA: TGTGCCAGCAGCCCAACGACAGGCGTTAGCTCCTACGAGCAGTACTTC
size: .; V: TRBV27; D: .; J: TRBJ1-3; CDR3: CASSPWGHSGNTIYF; DNA: TGTGCCAGCAGTCCCTGGGGTCACTCTGGAAACACCATATATTTT
size: .; V: TRBV4-2; D: .; J: TRBJ2-2; CDR3: CASSQDEAGENTGELFF; DNA: TGTGCCAGCAGCCAAGACGAGGCAGGGGAAAACACCGGGGAGCTGTTTTTT
size: once; V: TRBV6-6; D: TRBD1; J: TRBJ1-2; CDR3: CASSLTGGYGYTF; DNA: TGTGCCAGCAGTTTAACAGGGGGATATGGCTACACCTTC
size: .; V: TRBV4-3; D: .; J: TRBJ1-5; CDR3: CASSQDPEGHQPQHF; DNA: TGCGCCAGCAGCCAAGATCCGGAGGGGCATCAGCCCCAGCATTTT
size: few; V: TRBV18; D: .; J: TRBJ2-7; CDR3: CASSPSSGGVSSYEQYF; DNA: TGTGCCAGCTCTCCCTCTAGTGGCGGGGTAAGCTCCTACGAGCAGTACTTC
size: .; V: TRBV9; D: .; J: TRBJ1-3; CDR3: CASSVAEHTGSGNTIYF; DNA: TGTGCCAGCAGCGTAGCGGAGCATACTGGGTCTGGAAACACCATATATTTT
size: .; V: TRBV6-8; D: TRBD2; J: TRBJ2-6; CDR3: CASTGGGRTGANVLTF; DNA: TGTGCCAGCACCGGGGGGGGACGAACAGGGGCCAACGTCCTGACTTTC
size: .; V: TRBV9; D: TRBD1; J: TRBJ2-7; CDR3: CASSVGGTGAFYEQYF; DNA: TGTGCCAGCAGCGTAGGTGGGACAGGGGCGTTTTACGAGCAGTACTTC